This T cell receptor beta chain was retrieved from a study of blood T cells in healthy people across ages. From germline, CDR1 is MRHNA and CDR2 SNTAGT. CDR3 length: 15 residues. V trimming: 3 bases; J trimming: 3 bases; junction bases outside the gene matches: 3. With a J-beta primer mix and a sample-barcoded 5' primer, a second PCR ran about 6 to 11 cycles. From the 5' RACE reads, TCRdb called clonotypes with MiXCR, one entry per CDR3 protein. The sample has some 320,000 distinct CDR3 sequences, 25% to 30% seen once. With regard to this clonotype: As yet, its antigen is unknown.

Study conclusions and caveats: Among long-lived donors, naive CD4+ cells were more numerous and diversity higher than in aged donors.

Sequencing used blood. The chain joins TRBV6-4 to TRBJ2-1, with 9 bases fitting TRBD2. The clonotype was recovered from a woman aged 65 to 85 in good health. The CDR3 here is CASSETSGDYNEQFF. CDR3 nucleotide sequence: TGTGCCAGCAGTGAGACTAGCGGCGACTACAATGAGCAGTTCTTC.